The next 23 T cell receptor beta chains were all read from a single sample in a study of CD8 T cells in Susac syndrome. Random-hexamer reverse transcription was applied to about 0.45 to 1 ug RNA. TCRdb recomputed calls from the immunoSEQ multiplex PCR reads with MiXCR, one row per CDR3 protein. The profile covers roughly 150,000 distinct CDR3 sequences, with 93% appearing a single time and roughly 0.13% taken by the ten largest. Material for sequencing was CD4+ T cells from PBMCs. All receptors derive from a human donor in good health.

The sample holds one count of this clonotype. The gene calls are TRBV15 and TRBJ2-5; D uncertain. The CDR3 extends over 16 amino acids. In germline, CDR1 is LNHNV, CDR2 YYDKDF (reference sequence). Trimming removed 0 bases at V and 1 base at J, with 12 bases between. The CDR3 DNA follows: TGTGCCACCAGCAGAGAGGGCGCGCCAGGCCAAGAGACCCAGTACTTC. It codes for CATSREGAPGQETQYF.

The CDR3 DNA sequence: TGCAGTGTTTTAATGACAGGGGGCTATGGCTACACCTTC. Translation gives CSVLMTGGYGYTF. The J gene is TRBJ1-2, the V gene TRBV20-1, with TRBD1 matching 9 bases. CDR1 DFQATT and CDR2 SNEGSKA come from the germline V gene (reference sequence). The CDR3 is 13 residues long. V was pared by 7 bases and J by 4 bases, with 7 bases of the junction left unmatched.

The genes are TRBV2 and TRBJ1-1; D is possibly TRBD1 (5 bases). Trimming removed 1 base at V and 11 bases at J, with 11 bases between. The CDR3 has 12 amino acids. CDR1 is SNHLY and CDR2 is FYNNEI in the germline V gene. The DNA of the CDR3 is TGTGCCAGCAGTGAAGGTGGGGCAAACGCTTTCTTT. Encoded protein: CASSEGGANAFF. The whole variable domain, remainder taken from reference TRBV2 and TRBJ1-1, is EPEVTQTPSHQVTQMGQEVILRCVPISNHLYFYWYRQILGQKVEFLVSFYNNEISEKSEIFDDQFSVERPDGSNFTLKIRSTKLEDSAMYFCASSEGGANAFFGQGTRLTVV.

The rearrangement uses TRBV12-3 or TRBV12-4 and TRBJ2-5; no firm D call. V lost 5 bases and J 5 bases, leaving 15 bases between the germline ends. CDR3 length: 14 amino acids. The CDR3 sequence: CASSPPSGGETQYF. CDR3 sequence (DNA): TGTGCCAGCAGTCCCCCCTCCGGTGGGGAGACCCAGTACTTC.

The V call is TRBV29-1, the J call TRBJ1-1, with 10 bases identical to TRBD1. Germline CDR1 SQVTM, CDR2 ANQGSEA. This CDR3 is 13 amino acids long. Trimming at V came to 7 bases and at J to 3 bases, leaving 5 bases not matched to a gene. CDR3 loop: CSAGTGEYTEAFF. The CDR3 nucleotides are TGCAGCGCTGGGACAGGGGAATACACTGAAGCTTTCTTT.

The V call is TRBV27, the J call TRBJ1-2; no definite D call. This CDR3 has 16 residues. Trimming stripped 5 bases from V and 1 base from J, with 17 bases between. CDR1 and CDR2 (germline): MNHEY, SMNVEV (reference sequence). CDR3 amino acids: CASSPKPEPGNYGYTF. CDR3 nucleotide sequence: TGTGCCAGCAGTCCAAAACCAGAACCGGGTAACTATGGCTACACCTTC.

V usage is TRBV5-6 and J usage is TRBJ2-5, with unresolved D. The CDR3 is made up of 12 amino acids. V was cut by 1 base and J by 4 bases, with 5 bases left in between. The germline gives CDR1 SGHDT, CDR2 YYEEEE. The CDR3 sequence: CASSLWLETQYF. For the CDR3, the DNA is TGTGCCAGCAGCTTGTGGTTAGAGACCCAGTACTTC.

This rearrangement joins TRBV20-1 to TRBJ1-1; 7 positions match TRBD1. This CDR3 has 13 residues. J gave up 14 bases and V 0 bases, and 12 bases lay outside the gene matches. Germline CDR1 DFQATT, CDR2 SNEGSKA (reference sequence). The CDR3 is CSARDQGGGGGFF. CDR3 coding DNA: TGCAGTGCTAGAGATCAGGGGGGTGGCGGAGGGTTCTTT.

This clonotype was picked up one time. CDR3 loop: CSALIQGPGTYNEQFF. Here the CDR3 DNA reads TGCAGTGCATTAATACAGGGGCCGGGGACCTACAATGAGCAGTTCTTC. The V and J genes are TRBV20-1 and TRBJ2-1, with 7 nucleotides matching TRBD1. This CDR3 has 16 amino acids. The V and J ends lost 6 bases and 2 bases, in that order; junction bases with no gene match: 13. The V gene's germline CDR1 is DFQATT and CDR2 SNEGSKA (reference sequence).

V usage is TRBV18 and J usage is TRBJ1-2; 9 bases align to TRBD1. The CDR3 totals 15 residues. Unmatched junction bases numbered 4, after V lost 2 bases and J lost 3 bases. In germline, CDR1 is KGHSH, CDR2 LQKENI. CDR3 in DNA: TGTGCCAGCTCACCAGGGACAGGGTCGGACTATGGCTACACCTTC. This codes for CASSPGTGSDYGYTF.

The rearrangement uses TRBV7-2 and TRBJ2-5, with 7 bases lining up with TRBD2. Germline V CDR1 and CDR2: SGHTA, FQGNSA. The J segment lost 5 bases and the V segment lost 5 bases, leaving 2 bases of the junction unmatched. The CDR3 loop spans 12 amino acids. The CDR3 spells CASSRLAETQYF. CDR3 nucleotide sequence: TGTGCCAGCAGCCGACTAGCTGAGACCCAGTACTTC.

The rearrangement links TRBV20-1 to TRBJ1-1; the D gene is possibly TRBD1 (6 bases). In germline, CDR1 is DFQATT, CDR2 SNEGSKA (reference sequence). This CDR3 spans 14 amino acids. The germline V and J ends were trimmed by 3 bases and 1 base, with 12 bases remaining between them. The CDR3 here is CSASPGQTNTEAFF. In DNA, the CDR3 is TGCAGTGCTAGCCCGGGACAAACGAACACTGAAGCTTTCTTT.

The chain has TRBV14 and TRBJ2-5; 7 bases align to TRBD1. Germline V gene data show CDR1 as SGHDN and CDR2 as FVKESK. The CDR3 length is 15 residues. Germline trimming cut 4 bases from V and 4 bases from J; bases unmatched to any gene: 9. The chain's CDR3 is CASSPRGRGSETQYF. The DNA of the CDR3 is TGTGCCAGCAGCCCTCGTGGCAGGGGGTCAGAGACCCAGTACTTC.

The V call is TRBV15, the J call TRBJ2-5; TRBD1 matches at 8 bases. J lost 3 bases, V lost 1 base, and 13 bases had no gene match. The CDR3 is made up of 18 amino acids. Germline-derived CDR1 and CDR2 are LNHNV and YYDKDF (reference sequence). CDR3 sequence: CATSRASAVLTGEETQYF. The CDR3, as DNA: TGTGCCACCAGCAGAGCTAGCGCCGTCCTGACAGGGGAAGAGACCCAGTACTTC.

This clonotype was counted only a few times. The CDR3 protein is CASSFSETQYF. CDR3 nucleotides: TGTGCCAGCAGCTTTTCTGAGACCCAGTACTTC. The V gene is TRBV13, the J gene TRBJ2-5; D ambiguous. The V gene's germline CDR1 is PRHDT and CDR2 FYEKMQ (reference sequence). The CDR3 is made up of 11 amino acids. Between the trimmed V and J ends, which lost 3 bases and 5 bases, there was a span of 4 bases.

The chain employs TRBV19 and TRBJ2-2; 7 bases match TRBD2. Per the germline V gene, CDR1 is LNHDA and CDR2 is SQIVND (reference sequence). The V gene end was trimmed by 9 bases and the J gene end by 5 bases; junction bases not matched to a gene: 12. The CDR3 is 15 residues long. The CDR3 reads CASLRAGYNTGELFF. The CDR3 coding sequence is TGTGCCAGCTTACGAGCGGGGTATAATACCGGGGAGCTGTTTTTT.

Worth noting for this clonotype: Relative to the germline gene, one junction end is altered; a read error may explain this. The chain has TRBV6-2 or TRBV6-3 and TRBJ1-6; no clear D gene. The CDR3 sequence is 14 residues long. Germline V gives CDR1 MNHEY, CDR2 SVGEGT. The CDR3 nucleotides are TGTGCCGGGCGTCTCGGAAATCGGAATTCACCCCTCCATTTT. Translation gives CAGRLGNRNSPLHF.

The chain joins TRBV7-2 to TRBJ2-5; 7 positions agree with TRBD1. V was clipped by 5 bases and J by 6 bases; unmatched bases: 12. The germline V gene has CDR1 SGHTA and CDR2 FQGNSA. The CDR3 totals 15 residues. The CDR3 DNA sequence: TGTGCCAGCAGCATCTGGACAGGAGGTTATCAGACCCAGTACTTC. Translating it yields CASSIWTGGYQTQYF.

The rearrangement joins TRBV4-2 to TRBJ1-2; D is ambiguous. Germline CDR1 reads LGHNA; CDR2 reads YNFKEQ. V was trimmed by 8 bases and J by 7 bases, leaving 17 bases between them. The CDR3 spans 13 residues. CDR3 coding DNA: TGTGCCAGCGGTCAAATAGGCTTCATTGGCTACACCTTC. Translating it yields CASGQIGFIGYTF.

CDR3 in DNA: TGTGCCAGCAGCCAAGAGGGCTCACAGGGGATAGGCTACACCTTC. This translates into CASSQEGSQGIGYTF. J is TRBJ1-2 and V is TRBV4-2; 7 bases line up with TRBD1. The CDR3 covers 15 residues. Unmatched junction bases numbered 9, after V lost 0 bases and J lost 8 bases. Per the germline V gene, CDR1 is LGHNA and CDR2 is YNFKEQ.

This clonotype was detected once. J is TRBJ1-1 and V is TRBV20-1; the D gene is possibly TRBD1 (6 bases). The CDR3 contains 14 residues. Germline loops: CDR1 DFQATT, CDR2 SNEGSKA (reference sequence). V was cut by 0 bases and J by 1 base, with 9 bases left in between. The CDR3, as DNA: TGCAGTGCTAGAGATAACAGGGCGAACACTGAAGCTTTCTTT. Its translation: CSARDNRANTEAFF.

V is TRBV5-1 and J is TRBJ2-4; TRBD2 matches at 10 bases. The J segment lost 0 bases and the V segment lost 0 bases, leaving 6 bases of the junction unmatched. Germline CDR1 reads SGHRS; CDR2 reads YFSETQ. The CDR3 has 18 amino acids. For the CDR3, the DNA is TGCGCCAGCAGCTTGGGACTAGCGGGTTCAATAGCCAAAAACATTCAGTACTTC. It yields the protein CASSLGLAGSIAKNIQYF.

This clonotype was seen once. The chain joins TRBV6-6 to TRBJ1-4, with D possibly being TRBD1 (6 bases). The V and J ends lost 6 bases and 4 bases respectively, with 12 bases between them. This CDR3 contains 14 residues. Germline assignment: CDR1 MNHNY and CDR2 SVGAGI (reference sequence). CDR3 region: CASRQRDINEKLFF. The CDR3 DNA is TGTGCCAGCAGACAACGGGACATTAATGAAAAACTGTTTTTT.